Listed here are 6 T cell receptor beta chains from one sample, sequenced in a study of CD8+ T cells in alopecia areata. Extracted RNA was reverse transcribed, and the resulting cDNA served as sequencing template. Data came from immunoSEQ multiplex PCR; TCRdb stores just in-frame clones and leaves some out. Of about 150,000 clones listed, about nine tenths are singletons. The material was CD8+ T cells sorted from blood, obtained at week 0. These receptors were collected from a human donor with alopecia areata.

The chain employs TRBV15 and TRBJ2-7; 8 bases map to TRBD2. CDR1 LNHNV and CDR2 YYDKDF come from the germline V gene (reference sequence). This CDR3 region has 15 residues. V gave up 0 bases and J gave up 4 bases; unmatched junction bases: 5. This CDR3 is CATSREAGERYEQYF. DNA of the CDR3: TGTGCCACCAGCAGAGAAGCGGGAGAGCGGTACGAGCAGTACTTC.

This chain connects TRBV29-1 to TRBJ2-2; D is unresolved. Trimming removed 3 bases from V and 0 bases from J, with 5 bases in between. Germline V gene lookup returns CDR1 SQVTM and CDR2 ANQGSEA. This CDR3 has 13 amino acids. CDR3 in amino acids: CSVDRPNTGELFF. CDR3 DNA sequence: TGCAGCGTTGACAGGCCGAACACCGGGGAGCTGTTTTTT.

The chain couples TRBV10-2 to TRBJ2-3; no reliable D call. Trimming pared 4 bases from V and 2 bases from J, leaving 10 bases between. The length of the CDR3 is 14 residues. From germline, CDR1 is WSHSY and CDR2 SAAADI. CDR3 nucleotide sequence: TGCGCCAGCAGTGCGGTCGGATTCACAGATACGCAGTATTTT. It yields the protein CASSAVGFTDTQYF.

The chain is built from TRBV5-1 and TRBJ2-7; 8 nucleotides line up with TRBD2. CDR1 and CDR2 (germline): SGHRS, YFSETQ. This CDR3 region has 14 residues. J gave up 4 bases and V 0 bases, and 3 bases lay outside the gene matches. In DNA form, the CDR3 reads TGCGCCAGCAGCTTGGTTCCGGGAGGGTACGAGCAGTACTTC. Amino acids: CASSLVPGGYEQYF.

The CDR3 sequence: CASSYSGAEAFF. The CDR3 region has the DNA TGTGCCAGCAGTTACTCGGGGGCTGAAGCTTTCTTT. The gene calls are TRBV6-5 and TRBJ1-1; possibly TRBD1 for D (5 bases). This CDR3 is built from 12 residues. V dropped 0 bases and J dropped 6 bases, with 5 bases sitting between them. Germline V gene sequence: CDR1 MNHEY, CDR2 SVGAGI.

V and J are TRBV14 and TRBJ2-7, with 12 bases lining up with TRBD2. The germline CDR1 and CDR2 sequences are SGHDN and FVKESK. V trimming: 1 base; J trimming: 2 bases; junction bases outside the gene matches: 3. This CDR3 spans 16 amino acids. The CDR3 protein is CASSQAWTSGAYEQYF. Written as DNA, the CDR3 is TGTGCCAGCAGCCAAGCCTGGACTAGCGGGGCCTACGAGCAGTACTTC.